This T cell receptor beta chain appears in the sequencing data of a study of blood T cell repertoires in COVID-19. Study as a whole: Samples taken during acute and convalescent COVID-19 were collected in the United States, Italy and Spain. Sources were T cells, B-cell-depleted T cells, or PBMCs; the material itself was cDNA or gDNA.

This clone occurred a few times. Trimming stripped 3 bases from V and 10 bases from J, with 22 bases between. The CDR3 sequence is 15 residues long. The germline CDR1 and CDR2 sequences are SGHRS and YFSETQ. Authors' data handling: Estimated nucleated cell counts came from reference gene primer amplification. Clones were read by immunoSEQ multiplex PCR, and TCRdb kept only the in-frame ones, dropping some. D and trimming were read from the DNA, whereas the V and J calls and clone size are those reported in that table. The table has around 150,000 clones, around 77% seen once. This chain joins TRBV5-1 and TRBJ1-1, with D uncertain. Sequences were obtained from peripheral blood. The receptor was isolated from a man aged 70-80 years with acute or convalescent COVID-19. This chain's CDR3 is CASSWEDTVAPRAFF. For the CDR3, the DNA is TGCGCCAGCAGCTGGGAGGATACAGTCGCCCCGAGAGCTTTCTTT.